This TCR beta chain is drawn from a study of blood T cell repertoires in COVID-19. Study background: Samples of COVID-19 (acute and convalescent) were obtained from the United States, Italy and Spain. The analysed material was cDNA or gDNA that came from T cells, B-cell-depleted T cells, or PBMCs.

Trimming removed 7 bases at V and 3 bases at J, with 7 bases between. Germline CDR1 is SGHRS and CDR2 is YFSETQ. This CDR3 has 11 amino acids. Original processing notes: Reference gene primer amplification in the assay estimated nucleated cell counts. The repertoire was sequenced with immunoSEQ multiplex PCR; TCRdb's copy has only in-frame clones and lacks some. Clone size and the V and J calls come from that table; the DNA yielded D and trimming. In the table there are approximately 45,000 clones, over 65% of which are singletons. J is TRBJ1-2 and V is TRBV5-1; D is unclear. This receptor was taken from a man at least 80 years old with acute or convalescent COVID-19. The sample comprised peripheral blood. The DNA for the CDR3 is TGCGCCAGCGGAGGTGACTATGGCTACACCTTC. Translation gives CASGGDYGYTF. The variable domain in full, with the rest retrieved from reference TRBV5-1 and TRBJ1-2, is KAGVTQTPRYLIKTRGQQVTLSCSPISGHRSVSWYQQTPGQGLQFLFEYFSETQRNKGNFPGRFSGRQFSNSRSEMNVSTLELGDSALYLCASGGDYGYTFGSGTRLTVV.